Included here is one T cell receptor beta chain sequence, with context. The sample is drawn from a study of blood T cell repertoires in COVID-19. Study context: Acute and convalescent COVID-19 specimens originated in the United States, Italy and Spain. Nucleic acid was either cDNA or gDNA, and it came from T cells, B-cell-depleted T cells, or PBMCs.

The table came from immunoSEQ multiplex PCR; TCRdb's copy has only in-frame clones and leaves some out. The sample gives 150,000 to 200,000 clones, about 85% of which show up once; 0.95% to 1.5% is in the top ten. There are 15 residues in the CDR3. Trimming took 1 base from V and 5 from J; bases not matched to a gene: 4. The germline V gene encodes CDR1 LGHNA and CDR2 YNFKEQ. The receptor's source is a man between 60 and 75 years old who had recovered from COVID-19. This chain uses TRBV4-2 with TRBJ1-4; TRBD1 agrees at 7 bases. Sequenced sample: peripheral blood. As DNA, the CDR3 is TGTGCCAGCAGCCAAGGACAGGGAAACAATGAAAAACTGTTTTTT. It codes for CASSQGQGNNEKLFF.